This T cell receptor (beta chain) came from a study of T cell responses to AZD1222 COVID-19 vaccine. The V end was cut by 4 bases, the J end by 1 base, with 13 bases between. Germline CDR1 and CDR2: MNHEY and SMNVEV (reference sequence). The CDR3 loop spans 15 amino acids. Remarks on this clone: Its antigen is still unknown.

The protocol was immunoSEQ multiplex PCR, while the TCRdb copy is restricted to in-frame clones and leaves out a portion. The data hold roughly 170,000 clones, with roughly nine tenths observed a single time. Points from the study as a whole: Donors were mostly white British, more females; clonal diversity possibly underestimated. Distributed over spike, vaccine-associated CD4 TCRs predominated at 160-218 and 743-854. The reported proportion of spike-specific TCRs targeting unmutated variant regions was nearly half.

The receptor's source is an adult in good health. This sample comprised peripheral blood, obtained on day 0 of AZD1222 vaccination. The chain recombines TRBV27 with TRBJ1-1; no reliable D call. In DNA, the CDR3 is TGTGCCAGCAGTTACGGAGGAGGTTCGAACACTGAAGCTTTCTTT. It encodes CASSYGGGSNTEAFF.